What follows are 10 T cell receptor beta chains derived from one specimen sequenced in a study of T cells in Graves' hyperthyroidism and ophthalmopathy. From RNA transcripts, TCR beta CDR3 regions were amplified. Researchers ran a first-round RT-PCR on the TCR CDR3 using the HTBI primer set. TCRdb re-analysed the multiplex PCR reads in MiXCR, keeping a single row per CDR3 protein. The sample has a few hundred thousand distinct CDR3 sequences, around 15% seen once. Material for sequencing was blood. Receptors originate from a woman between 40 and 55 years old with Graves' ophthalmopathy.

About this clonotype itself: Mismatch with germline at one junction end may stem from a read error. The CDR3 DNA follows: TGTGCCAGCGGTGAGGTGACAGGGCTATGGGGCTACACCTTC. Its translation is CASGEVTGLWGYTF. The chain employs TRBV6-1 and TRBJ1-2, with TRBD1 matching 7 bases. CDR1 and CDR2 (germline): MNHNS, SASEGT. The CDR3 runs 14 residues.

This clonotype was seen at least ten times. The rearrangement joins TRBV12-3 or TRBV12-4 to TRBJ2-3; D remains unclear. The CDR3 totals 13 residues. V lost 8 bases to trimming and J lost 4 bases, with 13 bases between them. The chain's CDR3 is CASSGSYSDTQYF. The CDR3 region has the DNA TGTGCCAGCTCAGGATCCTATTCAGATACGCAGTATTTT.

This sequence joins TRBV6-4 and TRBJ2-1; D is uncertain. The V and J ends lost 6 bases and 0 bases respectively, with 12 bases between them. This CDR3 spans 15 amino acids. Germline V CDR1 and CDR2: MRHNA, SNTAGT. In DNA, the CDR3 is TGTGCCAGCAGCCCTGACATTAGCTCCTACAATGAGCAGTTCTTC. Translated: CASSPDISSYNEQFF.

This clonotype was counted many times. The chain has TRBV7-8 and TRBJ2-5; maybe TRBD1 (6 bases). The length of the CDR3 is 15 residues. CDR1 and CDR2 (germline): SGHVS, FQNEAQ. V was pared by 10 bases and J by 1 base, with 19 bases between. CDR3 in DNA: TGTGCCACCACACTTTACAGGGTACCCCAAGAGACCCAGTACTTC. Translating it yields CATTLYRVPQETQYF. Full variable domain (remainder filled in from reference TRBV7-8 and TRBJ2-5): GAGVSQSPRYKVAKRGQDVALRCDPISGHVSLFWYQQALGQGPEFLTYFQNEAQLDKSGLPSDRFFAERPEGSVSTLKIQRTQQEDSAVYLCATTLYRVPQETQYFGPGTRLLVL.

This clonotype was detected a few times. The chain uses TRBV7-8 and TRBJ2-2, with no clear D. Trimming took 1 base from V and 8 from J, leaving 8 bases between them. The CDR3 sequence is 13 residues long. Germline V gene data show CDR1 as SGHVS and CDR2 as FQNEAQ. The CDR3 DNA reads as TGTGCCAGCAGCTTAGTTTATGTAGGGGAGCTGTTTTTT. Protein product: CASSLVYVGELFF.

Ten or more counts support this clonotype. The chain joins TRBV28 to TRBJ1-2; possibly TRBD1 for D (6 bases). Trimming stripped 5 bases from V and 2 bases from J, with 24 bases between. Germline V gene lookup returns CDR1 MDHEN and CDR2 SYDVKM. The CDR3 is 18 amino acids. Written as DNA, the CDR3 is TGTGCCAGCAGTGACGGGAGCCTTATACTCCAGGGGAACTATGGCTACACCTTC. This gives the protein CASSDGSLILQGNYGYTF.

The chain employs TRBV2 and TRBJ2-3; 7 nucleotides line up with TRBD2. The length of the CDR3 is 16 residues. V dropped 2 bases and J dropped 4; count of bases not matched to a gene: 9. Germline CDR1 and CDR2: SNHLY and FYNNEI. The CDR3 DNA follows: TGTGCCAGCAGTGAAAGTCCGGGGGGACCCGCAGATACGCAGTATTTT. Its protein product is CASSESPGGPADTQYF.

This clonotype came up many times. V usage is TRBV18 and J usage is TRBJ1-1; D gene ambiguous. The germline V and J ends were trimmed by 3 bases and 0 bases, with 5 bases remaining between them. This CDR3 region has 13 residues. Germline CDR1 reads KGHSH; CDR2 reads LQKENI. This CDR3 reads CASSPAVNTEAFF. The DNA of the CDR3 is TGTGCCAGCTCACCCGCAGTGAACACTGAAGCTTTCTTT.

This clonotype appeared many times. The CDR3 sequence: CASSQVPLGAASYEQYF. CDR3 bases: TGTGCCAGCAGCCAAGTCCCGCTGGGGGCGGCCTCCTACGAGCAGTACTTC. The chain carries TRBV3-1 and TRBJ2-7; D may be TRBD1 (6 bases). This CDR3 comprises 17 residues. V lost 1 base and J 0 bases, leaving 16 bases between the germline ends. Per germline, CDR1 LGHDT and CDR2 YNNKEL (reference sequence).

This clonotype was seen ten or more times. The rearrangement links TRBV7-3 to TRBJ2-1; 12 nucleotides line up with TRBD2. CDR1 SGHTA and CDR2 FQGTGA come from the germline V gene. The CDR3 extends over 19 amino acids. Trimming removed 4 bases from V and 7 bases from J; junction bases left unmatched: 17. The CDR3, as DNA: TGTGCCAGCAGCTCAGGGGCCGGCCTACTAGCGGGAGGTCGGAATGAGCAGTTCTTC. This translates into CASSSGAGLLAGGRNEQFF.